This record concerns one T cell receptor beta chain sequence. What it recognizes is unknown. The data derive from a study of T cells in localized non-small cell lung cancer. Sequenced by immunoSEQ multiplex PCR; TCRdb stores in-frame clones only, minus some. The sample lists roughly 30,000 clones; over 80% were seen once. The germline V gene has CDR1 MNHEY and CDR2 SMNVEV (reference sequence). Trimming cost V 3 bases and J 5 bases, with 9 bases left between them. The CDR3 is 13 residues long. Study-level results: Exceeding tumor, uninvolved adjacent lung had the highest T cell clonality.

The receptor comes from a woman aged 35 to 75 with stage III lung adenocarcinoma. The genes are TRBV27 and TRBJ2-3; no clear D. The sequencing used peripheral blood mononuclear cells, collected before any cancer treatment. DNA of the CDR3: TGTGCCAGCAGTTTCGCCTCAGTAGATACGCAGTATTTT. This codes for CASSFASVDTQYF.